This T cell receptor beta chain was found in a study of T cell repertoires in cytomegalovirus infection. About the research overall: The authors used CMV epitopes that were HLA-C-restricted (recently identified) and HLA-B-restricted (well studied). An indication of both CMV infection and matching HLA type came from public TCR beta signatures. Study findings and constraints: It was HLA-C-restricted CMV-specific TCR beta clonotypes that dominated the response ex vivo. CMV carriers with the relevant HLA were identified by cumulative public TCR beta family frequency.

TCRdb reprocessed the reads via MiXCR and lists one record per CDR3 protein. The repertoire consists of a few hundred thousand distinct CDR3 sequences, with roughly 42% occurring once and the leading ten covering 48%. The CDR3 spans 17 residues. V dropped 3 bases and J dropped 1; count of bases not matched to a gene: 4. Germline lookup yields CDR1 SGHTA and CDR2 FQGNSA. This clonotype has ten or more counts. Its antigen is not known. The sequences come from cultured PBMCs, collected from culture after CMV antigen stimulation. This TCR was sampled from a human donor in good health (CMV status not recorded). Some clones in this sample may be carry-over from other donors' samples. The chain is built from TRBV7-2 and TRBJ2-3; 13 nucleotides align to TRBD2. The CDR3 bases are TGTGCCAGCAGCTTCACTAGCGGGGGGGCTGGCACAGATACGCAGTATTTT. Its protein product is CASSFTSGGAGTDTQYF.